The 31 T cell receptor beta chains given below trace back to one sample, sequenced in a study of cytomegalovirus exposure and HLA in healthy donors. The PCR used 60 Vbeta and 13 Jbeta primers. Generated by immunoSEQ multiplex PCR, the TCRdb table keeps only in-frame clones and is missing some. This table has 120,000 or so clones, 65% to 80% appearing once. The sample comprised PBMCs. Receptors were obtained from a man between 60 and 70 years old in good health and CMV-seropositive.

Here the CDR3 DNA reads TGTGCCAGCAGCTCACGGGGACTTCCCCCCACGGAGACCCAGTACTTC. This codes for CASSSRGLPPTETQYF. The rearrangement links TRBV7-9 to TRBJ2-5; D may be TRBD2 (6 bases). The V end was cut by 4 bases, the J end by 5 bases, with 20 bases between. Germline V CDR1 and CDR2: SEHNR, FQNEAQ (reference sequence). This CDR3 is 16 amino acids long.

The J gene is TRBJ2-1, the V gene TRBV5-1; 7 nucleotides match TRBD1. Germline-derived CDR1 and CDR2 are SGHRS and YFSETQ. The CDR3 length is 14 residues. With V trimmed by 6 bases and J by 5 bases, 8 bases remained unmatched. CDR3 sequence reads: CASTWTGPNNEQFF. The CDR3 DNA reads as TGCGCCAGCACCTGGACAGGTCCTAACAATGAGCAGTTCTTC.

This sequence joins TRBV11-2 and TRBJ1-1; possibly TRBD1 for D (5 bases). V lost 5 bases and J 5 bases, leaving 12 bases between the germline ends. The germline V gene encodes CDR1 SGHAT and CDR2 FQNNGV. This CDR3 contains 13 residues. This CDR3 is CASSQAGGTEAFF. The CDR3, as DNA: TGTGCCAGCAGCCAGGCGGGGGGGACTGAAGCTTTCTTT.

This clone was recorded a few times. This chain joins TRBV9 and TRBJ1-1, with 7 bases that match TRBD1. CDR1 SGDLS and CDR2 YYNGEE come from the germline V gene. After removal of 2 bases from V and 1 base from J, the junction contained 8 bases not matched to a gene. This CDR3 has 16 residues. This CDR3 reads CASSVTYGTANTEAFF. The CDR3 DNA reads TGTGCCAGCAGCGTGACATACGGGACAGCGAACACTGAAGCTTTCTTT. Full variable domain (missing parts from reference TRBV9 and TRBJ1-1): DSGVTQTPKHLITATGQRVTLRCSPRSGDLSVYWYQQSLDQGLQFLIQYYNGEERAKGNILERFSAQQFPDLHSELNLSSLELGDSALYFCASSVTYGTANTEAFFGQGTRLTVV.

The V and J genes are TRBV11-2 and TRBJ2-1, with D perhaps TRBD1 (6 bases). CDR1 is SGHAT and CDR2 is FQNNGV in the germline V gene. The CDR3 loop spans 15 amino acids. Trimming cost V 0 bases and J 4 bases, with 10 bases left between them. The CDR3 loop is CASSLDRGSYNEQFF. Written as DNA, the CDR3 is TGTGCCAGCAGCTTAGACAGGGGTTCGTACAATGAGCAGTTCTTC.

The CDR3 nucleotides are TGTGCCAGCAGTCCACTACAGGGTGACCAGCCCCAGCATTTT. Its translation: CASSPLQGDQPQHF. The chain links TRBV6-6 to TRBJ1-5, with a tentative D call TRBD1 (6 bases). Germline V gene lookup returns CDR1 MNHNY and CDR2 SVGAGI (reference sequence). The CDR3 is 14 residues long. Trimming took 5 bases from V and 7 from J, leaving 15 bases between them.

CDR3 DNA: TGCAGCGTTGAAACAGGGGTTGGGGATACGCAGTATTTT. It specifies CSVETGVGDTQYF. The chain couples TRBV29-1 to TRBJ2-3; 7 positions agree with TRBD1. Germline V CDR1 and CDR2: SQVTM, ANQGSEA. The CDR3 is 13 amino acids. V trimming: 2 bases; J trimming: 6 bases; junction bases outside the gene matches: 5.

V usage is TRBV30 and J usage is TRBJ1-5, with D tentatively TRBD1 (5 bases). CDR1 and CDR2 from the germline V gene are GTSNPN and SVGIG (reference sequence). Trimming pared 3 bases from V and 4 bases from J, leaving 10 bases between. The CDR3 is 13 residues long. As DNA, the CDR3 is TGTGCCTGGAGGGCCGGGGGGAATCAGCCCCAGCATTTT. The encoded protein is CAWRAGGNQPQHF.

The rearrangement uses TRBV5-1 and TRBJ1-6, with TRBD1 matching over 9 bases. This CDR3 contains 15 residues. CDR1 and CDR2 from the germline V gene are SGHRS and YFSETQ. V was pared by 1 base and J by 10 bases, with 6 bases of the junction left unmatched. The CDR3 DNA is TGCGCCAGCAGCTTGTGGGGACAGGGATACTCACCCCTCCACTTT. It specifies CASSLWGQGYSPLHF.

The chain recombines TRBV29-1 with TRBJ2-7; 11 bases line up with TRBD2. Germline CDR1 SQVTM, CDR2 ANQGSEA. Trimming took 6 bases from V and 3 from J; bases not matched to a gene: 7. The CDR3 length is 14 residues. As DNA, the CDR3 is TGCAGCGTAGTCCCCGGGACTAGCGGCTACGAGCAGTACTTC. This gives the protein CSVVPGTSGYEQYF.

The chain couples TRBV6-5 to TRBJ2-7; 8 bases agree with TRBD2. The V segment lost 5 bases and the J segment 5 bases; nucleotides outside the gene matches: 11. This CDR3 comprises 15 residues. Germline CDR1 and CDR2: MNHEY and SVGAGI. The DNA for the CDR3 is TGTGCCAGCAGTAATATTCGCGGGAGGAGAGACGAGCAGTACTTC. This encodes CASSNIRGRRDEQYF.

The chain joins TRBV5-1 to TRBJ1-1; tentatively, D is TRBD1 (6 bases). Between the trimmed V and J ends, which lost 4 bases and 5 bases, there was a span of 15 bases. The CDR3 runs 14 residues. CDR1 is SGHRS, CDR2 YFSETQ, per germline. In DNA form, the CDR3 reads TGCGCCAGCAGCGATCAGGGGATGGGAACTGAAGCTTTCTTT. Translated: CASSDQGMGTEAFF.

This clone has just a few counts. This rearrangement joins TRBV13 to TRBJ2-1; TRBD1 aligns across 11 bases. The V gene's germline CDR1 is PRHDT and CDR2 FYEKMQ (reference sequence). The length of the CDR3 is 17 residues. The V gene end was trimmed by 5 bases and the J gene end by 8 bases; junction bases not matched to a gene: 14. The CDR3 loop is CASSPTPPGQGVYEQFF. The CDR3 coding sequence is TGTGCCAGCAGCCCTACACCTCCGGGACAGGGGGTCTATGAGCAGTTCTTC.

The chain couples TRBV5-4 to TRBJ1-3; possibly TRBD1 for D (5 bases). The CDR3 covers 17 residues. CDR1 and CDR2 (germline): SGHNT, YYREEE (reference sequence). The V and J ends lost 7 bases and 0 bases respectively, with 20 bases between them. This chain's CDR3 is CASHGGGPQSSGNTIYF. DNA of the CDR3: TGTGCCAGCCACGGGGGGGGACCTCAAAGCTCTGGAAACACCATATATTTT.

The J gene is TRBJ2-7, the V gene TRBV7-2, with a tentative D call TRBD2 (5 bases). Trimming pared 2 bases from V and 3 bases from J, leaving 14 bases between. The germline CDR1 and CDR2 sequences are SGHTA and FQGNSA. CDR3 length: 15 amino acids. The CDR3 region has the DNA TGTGCCAGCAGCTTATCTTTTTCCGCGGGCTACGAGCAGTACTTC. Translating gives CASSLSFSAGYEQYF.

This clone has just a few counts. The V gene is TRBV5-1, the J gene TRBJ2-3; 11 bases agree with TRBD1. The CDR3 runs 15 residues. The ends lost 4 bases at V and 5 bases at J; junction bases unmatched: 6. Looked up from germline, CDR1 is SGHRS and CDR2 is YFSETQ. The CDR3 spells CASSIGQGAGDTQYF. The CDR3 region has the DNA TGCGCCAGCAGCATCGGACAGGGGGCGGGAGATACGCAGTATTTT. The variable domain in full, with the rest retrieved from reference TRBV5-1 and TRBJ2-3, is KAGVTQTPRYLIKTRGQQVTLSCSPISGHRSVSWYQQTPGQGLQFLFEYFSETQRNKGNFPGRFSGRQFSNSRSEMNVSTLELGDSALYLCASSIGQGAGDTQYFGPGTRLTVL.

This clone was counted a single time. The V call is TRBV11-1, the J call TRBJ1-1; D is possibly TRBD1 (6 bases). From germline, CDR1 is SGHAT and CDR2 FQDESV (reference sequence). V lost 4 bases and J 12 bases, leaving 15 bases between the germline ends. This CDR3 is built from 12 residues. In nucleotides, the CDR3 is TGTGCCAGCAGCTCGACGGGACAAAGAACTTTCTTT. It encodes CASSSTGQRTFF.

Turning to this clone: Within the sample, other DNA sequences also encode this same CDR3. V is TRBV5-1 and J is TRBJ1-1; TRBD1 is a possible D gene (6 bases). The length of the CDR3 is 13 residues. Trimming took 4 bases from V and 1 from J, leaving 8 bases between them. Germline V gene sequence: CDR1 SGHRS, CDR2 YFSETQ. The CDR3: CASSLQGNTEAFF. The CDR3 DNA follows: TGCGCCAGCAGCCTACAGGGGAACACTGAAGCTTTCTTT.

The CDR3 loop is CASSLRYTEAFF. CDR3 sequence (DNA): TGTGCCAGCAGCTTGCGATACACTGAAGCTTTCTTT. The chain joins TRBV7-2 to TRBJ1-1; no firm D call. The CDR3 covers 12 residues. Trimming removed 3 bases at V and 3 bases at J, with 5 bases between. From germline, CDR1 is SGHTA and CDR2 FQGNSA.

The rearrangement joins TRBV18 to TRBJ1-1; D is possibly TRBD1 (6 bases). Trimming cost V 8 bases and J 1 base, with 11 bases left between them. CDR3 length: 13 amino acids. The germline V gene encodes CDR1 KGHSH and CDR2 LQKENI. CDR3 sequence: CASGTTENTEAFF. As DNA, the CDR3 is TGTGCCAGCGGGACAACTGAGAACACTGAAGCTTTCTTT.

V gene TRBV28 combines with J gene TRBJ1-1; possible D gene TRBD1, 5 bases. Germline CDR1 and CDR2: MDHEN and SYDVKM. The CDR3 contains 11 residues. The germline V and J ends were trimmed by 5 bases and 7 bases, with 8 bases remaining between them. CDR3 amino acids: CASSEGDEAFF. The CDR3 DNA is TGTGCCAGCAGTGAAGGGGATGAAGCTTTCTTT.

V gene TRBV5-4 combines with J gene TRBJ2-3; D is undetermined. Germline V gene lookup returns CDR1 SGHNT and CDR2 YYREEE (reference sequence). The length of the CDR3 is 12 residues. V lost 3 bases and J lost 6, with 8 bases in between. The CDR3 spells CASSSPLDTQYF. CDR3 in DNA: TGTGCCAGCAGCTCCCCCCTCGATACGCAGTATTTT.

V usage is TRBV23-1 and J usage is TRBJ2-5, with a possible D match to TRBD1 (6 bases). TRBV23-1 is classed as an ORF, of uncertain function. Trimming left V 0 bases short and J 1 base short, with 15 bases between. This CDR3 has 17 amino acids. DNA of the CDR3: TGCGCCAGCAGTCAATCAGGACAACCGACAGGCCAAGAGACCCAGTACTTC. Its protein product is CASSQSGQPTGQETQYF.

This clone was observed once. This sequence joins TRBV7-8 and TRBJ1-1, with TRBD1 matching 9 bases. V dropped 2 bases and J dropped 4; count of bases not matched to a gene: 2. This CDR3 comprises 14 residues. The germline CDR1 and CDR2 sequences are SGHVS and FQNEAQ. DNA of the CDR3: TGTGCCAGCAGCTTAAAGACAGGGGGCACTGAAGCTTTCTTT. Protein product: CASSLKTGGTEAFF.

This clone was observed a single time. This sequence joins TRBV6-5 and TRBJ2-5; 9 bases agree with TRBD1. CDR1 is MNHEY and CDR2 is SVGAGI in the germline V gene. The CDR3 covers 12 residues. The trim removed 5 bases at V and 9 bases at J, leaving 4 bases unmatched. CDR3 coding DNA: TGTGCCAGCAGTACAGGGGGCCTAGCCCAGTACTTC. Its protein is CASSTGGLAQYF.

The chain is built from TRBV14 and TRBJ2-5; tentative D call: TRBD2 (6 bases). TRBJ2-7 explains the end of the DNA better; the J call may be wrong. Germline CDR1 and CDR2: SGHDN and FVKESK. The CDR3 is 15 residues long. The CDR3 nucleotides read TGTGCCAGCAGCCCATTAGGGCGGGACGCCTACGAGCAGTACTTC. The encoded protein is CASSPLGRDAYEQYF.

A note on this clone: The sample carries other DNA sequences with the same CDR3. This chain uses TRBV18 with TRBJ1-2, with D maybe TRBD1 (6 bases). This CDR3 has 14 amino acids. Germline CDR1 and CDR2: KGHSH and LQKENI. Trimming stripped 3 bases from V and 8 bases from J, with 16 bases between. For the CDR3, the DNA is TGTGCCAGCTCACCCCCGGGACAAGGGTGGGGCTACACCTTC. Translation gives CASSPPGQGWGYTF.

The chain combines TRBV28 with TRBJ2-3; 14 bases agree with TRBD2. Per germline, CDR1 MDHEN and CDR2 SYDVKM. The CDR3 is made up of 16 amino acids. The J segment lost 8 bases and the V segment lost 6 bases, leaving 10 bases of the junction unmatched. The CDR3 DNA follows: TGTGCCAGCAGCAGGACTAGCGGGAGGCTATCAACTACGCAGTATTTT. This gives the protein CASSRTSGRLSTTQYF.

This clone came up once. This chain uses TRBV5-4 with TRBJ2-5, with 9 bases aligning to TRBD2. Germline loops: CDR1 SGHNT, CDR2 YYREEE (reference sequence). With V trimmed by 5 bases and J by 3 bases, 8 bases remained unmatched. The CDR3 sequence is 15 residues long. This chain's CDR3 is CASRAGGPGEETQYF. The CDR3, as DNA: TGTGCCAGCAGAGCGGGAGGCCCAGGAGAAGAGACCCAGTACTTC.

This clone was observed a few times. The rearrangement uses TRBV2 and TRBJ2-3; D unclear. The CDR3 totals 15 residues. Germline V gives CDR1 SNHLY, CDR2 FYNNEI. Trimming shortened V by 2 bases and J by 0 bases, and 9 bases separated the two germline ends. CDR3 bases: TGTGCCAGCAGTGAAAGAGCCCGTAGCACAGATACGCAGTATTTT. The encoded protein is CASSERARSTDTQYF. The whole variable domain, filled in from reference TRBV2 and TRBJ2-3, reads EPEVTQTPSHQVTQMGQEVILRCVPISNHLYFYWYRQILGQKVEFLVSFYNNEISEKSEIFDDQFSVERPDGSNFTLKIRSTKLEDSAMYFCASSERARSTDTQYFGPGTRLTVL.

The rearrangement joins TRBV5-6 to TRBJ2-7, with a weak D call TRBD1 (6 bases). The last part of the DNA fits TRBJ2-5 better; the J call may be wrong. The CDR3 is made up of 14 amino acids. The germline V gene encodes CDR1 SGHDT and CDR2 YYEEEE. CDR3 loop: CASTNPDRRETQYF. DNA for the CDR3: TGTGCCAGCACCAATCCCGACAGGCGAGAGACCCAGTACTTC.